The rows below give T cell receptor beta chains drawn from one sample of a study of Tregs in tolerant kidney transplant recipients. Data came from immunoSEQ multiplex PCR; TCRdb stores just in-frame clones and leaves some out. This table has 85,000 to 100,000 clones, more than 85% appearing once. This specimen was CD4+ T cells from blood, taken before the transplant. These receptors were taken from a human donor who received a combined kidney and bone marrow transplant. CDR3s include the opening cysteine and the closing phenylalanine or tryptophan. A D gene is named only where the DNA matches it firmly. Some rows mark clone size as missing; the rest say once, few, many or name a class of expanded clone.

J gene: TRBJ2-7
D gene: TRBD1
clone size: .
V gene: TRBV28
CDR3 protein: CASRLPGQVFYEQYF
CDR3 DNA: TGTGCCAGCAGGCTACCGGGACAGGTATTTTACGAGCAGTACTTC

J gene: TRBJ1-1
D gene: TRBD1
clone size: .
V gene: TRBV7-2
CDR3 protein: CASSFVAGQGNTEAFF
CDR3 DNA: TGTGCCAGCAGCTTTGTGGCCGGACAGGGAAACACTGAAGCTTTCTTT

J gene: TRBJ1-1
D gene: .
clone size: .
V gene: TRBV2
CDR3 protein: CASTEGINTEAFF
CDR3 DNA: TGTGCCAGCACGGAGGGAATCAACACTGAAGCTTTCTTT

J gene: TRBJ2-2
D gene: TRBD1
clone size: .
V gene: TRBV5-1
CDR3 protein: CASSGQGARGELFF
CDR3 DNA: TGCGCCAGCAGCGGACAGGGGGCAAGAGGGGAGCTGTTTTTT

J gene: TRBJ2-3
D gene: .
clone size: .
V gene: TRBV11-3
CDR3 protein: CASSQGQLSFVPTDTQYF
CDR3 DNA: TGTGCCAGCAGCCAGGGGCAATTAAGCTTCGTCCCCACAGATACGCAGTATTTT

J gene: TRBJ1-5
D gene: TRBD1
clone size: once
V gene: TRBV2
CDR3 protein: CASRSSTGWSNQPQHF
CDR3 DNA: TGTGCCAGCAGATCATCGACAGGGTGGAGCAATCAGCCCCAGCATTTT

J gene: TRBJ1-5
D gene: TRBD1
clone size: once
V gene: TRBV7-2
CDR3 protein: CASSLRQGVPQPQHF
CDR3 DNA: TGTGCCAGCAGCTTAAGACAGGGGGTCCCTCAGCCCCAGCATTTT

J gene: TRBJ1-5
D gene: TRBD1
clone size: .
V gene: TRBV15
CDR3 protein: CATSSGQAPRHF
CDR3 DNA: TGTGCCACCAGCAGCGGACAGGCCCCTCGGCATTTT

J gene: TRBJ2-3
D gene: TRBD2
clone size: .
V gene: TRBV5-6
CDR3 protein: CASSPLAGNTDTQYF
CDR3 DNA: TGTGCCAGCAGCCCACTAGCGGGGAACACAGATACGCAGTATTTT

J gene: TRBJ2-3
D gene: .
clone size: .
V gene: TRBV7-9
CDR3 protein: CASSLGMRSGSTDTQYF
CDR3 DNA: TGTGCCAGCAGCTTAGGTATGAGGAGCGGGAGCACAGATACGCAGTATTTT

J gene: TRBJ1-3
D gene: TRBD1
clone size: .
V gene: TRBV7-8
CDR3 protein: CASSLGWTGGGNTIYF
CDR3 DNA: TGTGCCAGCAGCTTAGGATGGACAGGGGGAGGAAACACCATATATTTT

J gene: TRBJ2-6
D gene: .
clone size: .
V gene: TRBV10-3
CDR3 protein: CAISISNPGANVLTF
CDR3 DNA: TGTGCCATCTCTATTTCAAACCCTGGGGCCAACGTCCTGACTTTC

J gene: TRBJ1-1
D gene: .
clone size: .
V gene: TRBV19
CDR3 protein: CASSTHRVGEAFF
CDR3 DNA: TGTGCCAGTAGTACCCACAGGGTCGGTGAAGCTTTCTTT

J gene: TRBJ2-5
D gene: .
clone size: .
V gene: TRBV5-1
CDR3 protein: CASSPVAFQETQYF
CDR3 DNA: TGCGCCAGCAGCCCGGTAGCGTTTCAAGAGACCCAGTACTTC

J gene: TRBJ1-4
D gene: .
clone size: .
V gene: TRBV28
CDR3 protein: CASGGGEKLFF
CDR3 DNA: TGTGCCAGCGGGGGAGGGGAAAAACTGTTTTTT

J gene: TRBJ2-7
D gene: TRBD1
clone size: .
V gene: TRBV6-6
CDR3 protein: CASNIKQGASYEQYF
CDR3 DNA: TGTGCCAGCAATATCAAACAGGGGGCTTCCTACGAGCAGTACTTC

J gene: TRBJ1-2
D gene: .
clone size: .
V gene: TRBV7-9
CDR3 protein: CASSLPRGGYGYTF
CDR3 DNA: TGTGCCAGCAGCTTACCGAGAGGCGGCTATGGCTACACCTTC

J gene: TRBJ2-7
D gene: TRBD1
clone size: .
V gene: TRBV4-2
CDR3 protein: CASSQNTGTGSWGQYF
CDR3 DNA: TGTGCCAGCAGCCAAAACACCGGGACAGGGTCATGGGGGCAGTACTTC

J gene: TRBJ1-2
D gene: .
clone size: .
V gene: TRBV14
CDR3 protein: CASSQAAQFYGYTF
CDR3 DNA: TGTGCCAGCAGCCAAGCCGCGCAATTCTATGGCTACACCTTC

J gene: TRBJ2-7
D gene: .
clone size: .
V gene: TRBV4-1
CDR3 protein: CASSQGLLVRGSEQYF
CDR3 DNA: TGCGCCAGCAGCCAGGGACTCCTAGTACGGGGAAGCGAGCAGTACTTC

J gene: TRBJ2-2
D gene: TRBD1
clone size: .
V gene: TRBV5-4
CDR3 protein: CASRRAGGAYTGELFF
CDR3 DNA: TGTGCCAGCAGACGAGCAGGGGGCGCATACACCGGGGAGCTGTTTTTT

J gene: TRBJ2-3
D gene: .
clone size: .
V gene: TRBV5-4
CDR3 protein: CASSLEGRETDTQYF
CDR3 DNA: TGTGCCAGCAGCTTGGAAGGGAGAGAGACAGATACGCAGTATTTT

J gene: TRBJ2-2
D gene: TRBD1
clone size: .
V gene: TRBV19
CDR3 protein: CASSIAGPGQGSGELFF
CDR3 DNA: TGTGCCAGTAGTATAGCAGGGCCGGGACAGGGGTCCGGGGAGCTGTTTTTT

J gene: TRBJ2-3
D gene: TRBD2
clone size: .
V gene: TRBV15
CDR3 protein: CATSSDLAGGKDTQYF
CDR3 DNA: TGTGCCACCAGCTCAGATCTAGCGGGGGGTAAAGATACGCAGTATTTT

J gene: TRBJ1-2
D gene: TRBD1
clone size: once
V gene: TRBV6-1
CDR3 protein: CASSEALDRRGIWGGYTF
CDR3 DNA: TGTGCCAGCAGTGAAGCCTTGGACAGGCGGGGCATCTGGGGTGGCTACACCTTC

J gene: TRBJ2-7
D gene: TRBD1
clone size: .
V gene: TRBV2
CDR3 protein: CASSLGQGLDEQYF
CDR3 DNA: TGTGCCAGCAGCCTGGGACAGGGTCTAGACGAGCAGTACTTC